In this sample, the clone carrying this TCR beta chain turned up a few times. This sample is part of a study of T cells in Graves' hyperthyroidism and ophthalmopathy. Using RNA transcripts as the source, TCR beta CDR3 regions were amplified. With the HTBI primer set, the TCR CDR3 went through a first round of RT-PCR. TCRdb analysed the multiplex PCR reads with MiXCR anew, one entry per CDR3 protein. This table holds over 250,000 distinct CDR3 sequences, roughly 15% found once. The CDR3 is made up of 14 amino acids. Trimming cost V 8 bases and J 1 base, with 14 bases left between them. Germline-derived CDR1 and CDR2 are LGHDT and YNNKEL (reference sequence). Uncontrolled infection, other autoimmune disease, pregnancy or lactation barred patients from enrollment. The authors took PBMCs from 7.5 to 10 ml fresh peripheral blood.

The V gene is TRBV3-1, the J gene TRBJ1-1; possible D gene TRBD1, 5 bases. Sequencing used blood. The receptor comes from a middle-aged woman with Graves' ophthalmopathy. In DNA form, the CDR3 reads TGTGCCAGCCGGTTAGGGGCCTCGAACACTGAAGCTTTCTTT. It specifies CASRLGASNTEAFF.